This T cell receptor (beta chain) was identified in a study of CXCR3-negative and CXCR3-positive naive CD8 T cells. Study-level background: Libraries each contributed about 1.5 +/- 0.3 million TRB reads, for about 150 million in total. Whole-study results and caveats: Expression of CXCR3 was partially reduced after cryopreservation, and fresh PBMCs were used in most assays. Both naive subsets showed comparably high diversity, and memory CD8+ cells showed much lower diversity.

The germline gives CDR1 SQVTM, CDR2 ANQGSEA. The CDR3 loop spans 15 amino acids. UMI-tagged TRB cDNA libraries were built via 5' RACE. From its re-call of the 5' RACE reads, TCRdb lists each CDR3 protein once, without DNA. This listing includes about 40,000 distinct CDR3 sequences. In regard to this clonotype: Its antigen remains unknown.

The specimen was memory CD8+ T cells from blood. The chain couples TRBV29-1 to TRBJ2-3; the TCRdb D gene call, TRBD2, has no DNA to confirm it. The sequence was collected from a human donor in good health. Some clones in this sample may be carry-over from other donors' samples. CDR3 residues: CSVEENGGITDTQYF.